The 27 T cell receptor beta chains below were found in one sample sequenced in a study of early T cells in non-severe SARS-CoV-2 infection. From the 5' RACE reads, TCRdb called clonotypes with MiXCR, one entry per CDR3 protein. This table holds about 44,000 distinct CDR3 sequences, about 23% found once. The sequences come from whole blood, collected at baseline. All receptors derive from an adult who was a healthcare worker with PCR-confirmed SARS-CoV-2 infection or an uninfected control (not recorded which).

This chain uses TRBV12-3 or TRBV12-4 with TRBJ1-2, with D perhaps TRBD1 (5 bases). Trimming removed 6 bases at V and 8 bases at J, with 19 bases between. This CDR3 has 14 residues. Written as DNA, the CDR3 is TGTGCCAGCAGCCGCCAGGGAACCGGGGGGGGCTACACCTTC. It specifies CASSRQGTGGGYTF.

The table lists this clonotype with a few counts. CDR3 residues: CATSRDPQRDTQYF. The CDR3 DNA is TGTGCCACCAGCAGAGATCCCCAGCGGGATACGCAGTATTTT. The chain couples TRBV15 to TRBJ2-3; possibly TRBD2 for D (5 bases). This CDR3 has 14 residues. Trimming stripped 0 bases from V and 6 bases from J, with 10 bases between. CDR1 and CDR2 (germline): LNHNV, YYDKDF (reference sequence).

The rearrangement uses TRBV11-2 and TRBJ2-2, with D tentatively TRBD2 (5 bases). V lost 5 bases and J lost 2, with 15 bases in between. There are 16 residues in the CDR3. Germline values: CDR1 SGHAT, CDR2 FQNNGV. The CDR3 sequence is CASSAFGGRNTGELFF. Here the CDR3 DNA reads TGTGCCAGCAGCGCTTTTGGTGGGAGAAACACCGGGGAGCTGTTTTTT.

The rearrangement joins TRBV5-4 to TRBJ1-3; TRBD1 is a possible D gene (5 bases). Trimming removed 0 bases at V and 2 bases at J, with 9 bases between. Germline V gene data show CDR1 as SGHNT and CDR2 as YYREEE (reference sequence). This CDR3 is 15 amino acids long. CDR3: CASSLEGPTGNTIYF. CDR3 bases: TGTGCCAGCAGCTTGGAGGGGCCGACTGGAAACACCATATATTTT.

V gene TRBV6-6 combines with J gene TRBJ1-2, with D possibly TRBD1 on 5 matching bases. Germline CDR1 and CDR2: MNHNY and SVGAGI (reference sequence). The CDR3 totals 15 residues. V shed 3 bases and J shed 2 bases, with 13 bases lying between them. CDR3 DNA: TGTGCCAGCAGTTATTCTGGGGGTCTAAACTATGGCTACACCTTC. Protein product: CASSYSGGLNYGYTF.

This chain uses TRBV6-5 with TRBJ1-4; weak D call: TRBD1 (5 bases). CDR1 MNHEY and CDR2 SVGAGI come from the germline V gene. V lost 3 bases to trimming and J lost 8 bases, with 13 bases between them. This CDR3 is 14 amino acids long. The chain's CDR3 is CASSYGTLREKLFF. The CDR3 DNA reads as TGTGCCAGCAGTTATGGGACCCTAAGGGAAAAACTGTTTTTT.

This chain connects TRBV12-3 or TRBV12-4 to TRBJ1-1, with D perhaps TRBD1 (6 bases). V lost 3 bases and J lost 3, with 20 bases in between. This CDR3 has 17 amino acids. The CDR3 loop reads CASSFRGVGGSYTEAFF. The DNA of the CDR3 is TGTGCCAGCAGTTTCCGGGGGGTAGGGGGTAGTTACACTGAAGCTTTCTTT.

This clonotype ranks as medium-sized. The chain recombines TRBV7-9 with TRBJ1-2; D is uncertain. Looked up from germline, CDR1 is SEHNR and CDR2 is FQNEAQ (reference sequence). The ends were cut back, 1 base at V and 4 bases at J, with 10 bases in the middle. There are 14 residues in the CDR3. CDR3 in DNA: TGTGCCAGCAGCTTAGTCTCCCAGGCCTATGGCTACACCTTC. It specifies CASSLVSQAYGYTF.

This clonotype was counted a few times. The V call is TRBV5-1, the J call TRBJ2-5; possible D gene TRBD1, 5 bases. V gave up 1 base and J gave up 3 bases, with 7 bases separating them. Germline-derived CDR1 and CDR2 are SGHRS and YFSETQ. The CDR3 sequence is 13 residues long. CDR3 sequence reads: CASSLRQKETQYF. In DNA, the CDR3 is TGCGCCAGCAGCTTGCGACAGAAAGAGACCCAGTACTTC.

This clonotype was observed a few times. The V gene is TRBV5-6, the J gene TRBJ1-5, with TRBD1 identical over 8 bases. The CDR3 contains 14 residues. Germline V gene lookup returns CDR1 SGHDT and CDR2 YYEEEE. V shed 4 bases and J 7 bases; nucleotides not matched to a gene: 7. DNA of the CDR3: TGTGCCAGCAGCCAGACAGGGGCGCACCAGCCCCAGCATTTT. Its translation: CASSQTGAHQPQHF.

This clonotype was seen only a few times. The CDR3 protein is CASSQEITGPLNTEAFF. The CDR3 bases are TGTGCCAGCAGCCAAGAGATTACAGGGCCTCTGAACACTGAAGCTTTCTTT. The chain is built from TRBV3-1 and TRBJ1-1, with a weak D call TRBD1 (6 bases). Trimming cost V 0 bases and J 0 bases, with 14 bases left between them. Looked up from germline, CDR1 is LGHDT and CDR2 is YNNKEL (reference sequence). The CDR3 contains 17 residues.

This clonotype was seen a few times. The genes are TRBV13 and TRBJ2-5; TRBD1 might be the D (5 bases). Germline V CDR1 and CDR2: PRHDT, FYEKMQ (reference sequence). There are 13 residues in the CDR3. V gave up 3 bases and J gave up 3 bases, with 8 bases separating them. The CDR3 sequence is CASSFQGKETQYF. CDR3 nucleotide sequence: TGTGCCAGCAGCTTCCAGGGAAAAGAGACCCAGTACTTC.

The chain recombines TRBV7-6 with TRBJ2-5; 7 nucleotides match TRBD1. The junction had 9 bases not matched to a gene; V was cut back by 0 bases and J by 5 bases. The CDR3 contains 16 residues. Germline lookup yields CDR1 SGHVS and CDR2 FNYEAQ. The CDR3 is CASSLARGGALETQYF. The CDR3 coding sequence is TGTGCCAGCAGCTTAGCGCGAGGGGGCGCCTTGGAGACCCAGTACTTC.

This clonotype has a handful of counts. CDR3 in DNA: TGTGCCAGCTCACCAGTAGGGCCTCCTTTGGGGGAGCAGTACTTC. Encoded protein: CASSPVGPPLGEQYF. The chain couples TRBV18 to TRBJ2-7; D gene uncertain. Germline V gene lookup returns CDR1 KGHSH and CDR2 LQKENI. Deletions cut 2 bases from V and 7 bases from J, with 18 bases between. This CDR3 is built from 15 residues.

V and J are TRBV2 and TRBJ2-5; D gene ambiguous. Trimming pared 0 bases from V and 5 bases from J, leaving 4 bases between. Germline V gene data show CDR1 as SNHLY and CDR2 as FYNNEI. CDR3 length equals 12 residues. The CDR3 protein is CASSEAGETQYF. CDR3 nucleotides: TGTGCCAGCAGTGAAGCGGGGGAGACCCAGTACTTC.

The rearrangement links TRBV12-5 to TRBJ1-1; D is perhaps TRBD1 (5 bases). The CDR3 consists of 14 residues. Germline lookup yields CDR1 LGHNT and CDR2 FRNRAP. The ends were cut back, 7 bases at V and 0 bases at J, with 12 bases in the middle. CDR3 protein: CASALMGLNTEAFF. CDR3 coding DNA: TGTGCTAGTGCCCTAATGGGGCTGAACACTGAAGCTTTCTTT.

In its sample, this clonotype was seen many times. The junction does not match germline at one end; this may be a read error. This chain links TRBV11-2 with TRBJ2-7, with TRBD2 matching over 12 bases. Per germline, CDR1 SGHAT and CDR2 FQNNGV. The CDR3 spans 15 residues. This CDR3 reads CASSTQLAGGPNVPF. The CDR3 DNA follows: TGTGCCAGCAGCACCCAACTAGCGGGGGGACCTAATGTTCCCTTC.

The chain joins TRBV14 to TRBJ2-3; TRBD2 agrees at 9 bases. This CDR3 spans 17 amino acids. Germline trimming cut 0 bases from V and 6 bases from J; bases unmatched to any gene: 10. Germline CDR1 is SGHDN and CDR2 is FVKESK. CDR3 sequence reads: CASSQDPPRGGQDTQYF. The CDR3 DNA sequence: TGTGCCAGCAGCCAAGATCCTCCGCGGGGGGGCCAGGATACGCAGTATTTT.

V and J are TRBV5-1 and TRBJ2-1, with TRBD2 identical over 8 bases. J lost 1 base, V lost 0 bases, and 6 bases had no gene match. Germline V gives CDR1 SGHRS, CDR2 YFSETQ. This CDR3 spans 17 amino acids. The CDR3 DNA sequence: TGCGCCAGCAGCTTGGCCTTGCGGGGGGCTTCCTACAATGAGCAGTTCTTC. This translates into CASSLALRGASYNEQFF.

This clonotype occurred a few times. This rearrangement joins TRBV2 to TRBJ2-5; the match to TRBD1 covers 7 bases. The germline gives CDR1 SNHLY, CDR2 FYNNEI. J was trimmed by 3 bases and V by 7 bases; bases with no gene match: 8. The CDR3 length is 14 residues. The CDR3 DNA reads TGTGCCAGCACCTACCAGGGGGACGAAGAGACCCAGTACTTC. Protein product: CASTYQGDEETQYF.

The chain uses TRBV6-2 or TRBV6-3 and TRBJ2-1, with 7 bases that match TRBD2. Looked up from germline, CDR1 is MNHEY and CDR2 is SVGEGT. V shed 4 bases, J shed 10 bases, and the junction held 13 bases outside the gene matches. The CDR3 sequence is 15 residues long. As DNA, the CDR3 is TGTGCCAGCAGTTTGCGCGGGACTAAGGGCAGGGAGCAGTTCTTC. Amino acid sequence: CASSLRGTKGREQFF.

The genes are TRBV11-1 and TRBJ2-5, with 9 bases identical to TRBD2. The ends lost 5 bases at V and 7 bases at J; junction bases unmatched: 17. The CDR3 is 17 amino acids. Germline V gene data show CDR1 as SGHAT and CDR2 as FQDESV (reference sequence). CDR3 DNA sequence: TGTGCCAGCAGCCCTCAACTTCAGACTAGCGGATATGGGACCCAGTACTTC. This gives the protein CASSPQLQTSGYGTQYF.

This clonotype was picked up many times. The rearrangement links TRBV20-1 to TRBJ2-2, with D uncertain. The V end lost 0 bases, the J end lost 0 bases, and 11 bases lay between the germline ends. CDR3 length: 16 amino acids. Germline V lookup: CDR1 DFQATT, CDR2 SNEGSKA (reference sequence). CDR3 in amino acids: CSARDGDATNTGELFF. The CDR3 DNA reads TGCAGTGCTAGAGATGGTGACGCCACGAACACCGGGGAGCTGTTTTTT.

On this clonotype itself: The junction departs from germline at one end; a sequencing error may be responsible. The CDR3 loop is CASSSDVKTEAFF. DNA for the CDR3: TGTGCCAGCAGCTCGGACGTGAAGACTGAAGCTTTCTTT. The rearrangement joins TRBV7-2 to TRBJ1-1; D call uncertain. Germline CDR1 is SGHTA and CDR2 is FQGNSA. This CDR3 spans 13 amino acids.

This clonotype was recorded a few times. V is TRBV29-1 and J is TRBJ2-7; either TRBD1 or TRBD2 may supply D (5 bases each). This CDR3 is built from 11 residues. The V gene lost 7 bases and the J gene lost 2 bases, with 9 bases spanning the gap. Germline V gene sequence: CDR1 SQVTM, CDR2 ANQGSEA. Here the CDR3 reads CSGGTPYEQYF. The CDR3, as DNA: TGCAGCGGGGGGACCCCCTACGAGCAGTACTTC.

The chain couples TRBV6-5 to TRBJ2-7; 12 positions match TRBD2. With 6 bases clipped from V and 2 bases from J, the junction kept 5 bases outside the gene matches. Germline-derived CDR1 and CDR2 are MNHEY and SVGAGI. This CDR3 is 15 amino acids long. The CDR3 DNA reads TGTGCCAGCAGCCCACGGACTAGCGGGGCCTACGAGCAGTACTTC. The encoded protein is CASSPRTSGAYEQYF.

This clonotype was seen only a few times. The genes are TRBV5-6 and TRBJ2-3, with D uncertain. Germline CDR1 is SGHDT and CDR2 is YYEEEE. V was clipped by 0 bases and J by 5 bases, with 4 bases between them. The CDR3 loop spans 12 amino acids. The chain's CDR3 is CASSLDLDTQYF. The CDR3 nucleotides are TGTGCCAGCAGCTTGGATTTAGATACGCAGTATTTT.